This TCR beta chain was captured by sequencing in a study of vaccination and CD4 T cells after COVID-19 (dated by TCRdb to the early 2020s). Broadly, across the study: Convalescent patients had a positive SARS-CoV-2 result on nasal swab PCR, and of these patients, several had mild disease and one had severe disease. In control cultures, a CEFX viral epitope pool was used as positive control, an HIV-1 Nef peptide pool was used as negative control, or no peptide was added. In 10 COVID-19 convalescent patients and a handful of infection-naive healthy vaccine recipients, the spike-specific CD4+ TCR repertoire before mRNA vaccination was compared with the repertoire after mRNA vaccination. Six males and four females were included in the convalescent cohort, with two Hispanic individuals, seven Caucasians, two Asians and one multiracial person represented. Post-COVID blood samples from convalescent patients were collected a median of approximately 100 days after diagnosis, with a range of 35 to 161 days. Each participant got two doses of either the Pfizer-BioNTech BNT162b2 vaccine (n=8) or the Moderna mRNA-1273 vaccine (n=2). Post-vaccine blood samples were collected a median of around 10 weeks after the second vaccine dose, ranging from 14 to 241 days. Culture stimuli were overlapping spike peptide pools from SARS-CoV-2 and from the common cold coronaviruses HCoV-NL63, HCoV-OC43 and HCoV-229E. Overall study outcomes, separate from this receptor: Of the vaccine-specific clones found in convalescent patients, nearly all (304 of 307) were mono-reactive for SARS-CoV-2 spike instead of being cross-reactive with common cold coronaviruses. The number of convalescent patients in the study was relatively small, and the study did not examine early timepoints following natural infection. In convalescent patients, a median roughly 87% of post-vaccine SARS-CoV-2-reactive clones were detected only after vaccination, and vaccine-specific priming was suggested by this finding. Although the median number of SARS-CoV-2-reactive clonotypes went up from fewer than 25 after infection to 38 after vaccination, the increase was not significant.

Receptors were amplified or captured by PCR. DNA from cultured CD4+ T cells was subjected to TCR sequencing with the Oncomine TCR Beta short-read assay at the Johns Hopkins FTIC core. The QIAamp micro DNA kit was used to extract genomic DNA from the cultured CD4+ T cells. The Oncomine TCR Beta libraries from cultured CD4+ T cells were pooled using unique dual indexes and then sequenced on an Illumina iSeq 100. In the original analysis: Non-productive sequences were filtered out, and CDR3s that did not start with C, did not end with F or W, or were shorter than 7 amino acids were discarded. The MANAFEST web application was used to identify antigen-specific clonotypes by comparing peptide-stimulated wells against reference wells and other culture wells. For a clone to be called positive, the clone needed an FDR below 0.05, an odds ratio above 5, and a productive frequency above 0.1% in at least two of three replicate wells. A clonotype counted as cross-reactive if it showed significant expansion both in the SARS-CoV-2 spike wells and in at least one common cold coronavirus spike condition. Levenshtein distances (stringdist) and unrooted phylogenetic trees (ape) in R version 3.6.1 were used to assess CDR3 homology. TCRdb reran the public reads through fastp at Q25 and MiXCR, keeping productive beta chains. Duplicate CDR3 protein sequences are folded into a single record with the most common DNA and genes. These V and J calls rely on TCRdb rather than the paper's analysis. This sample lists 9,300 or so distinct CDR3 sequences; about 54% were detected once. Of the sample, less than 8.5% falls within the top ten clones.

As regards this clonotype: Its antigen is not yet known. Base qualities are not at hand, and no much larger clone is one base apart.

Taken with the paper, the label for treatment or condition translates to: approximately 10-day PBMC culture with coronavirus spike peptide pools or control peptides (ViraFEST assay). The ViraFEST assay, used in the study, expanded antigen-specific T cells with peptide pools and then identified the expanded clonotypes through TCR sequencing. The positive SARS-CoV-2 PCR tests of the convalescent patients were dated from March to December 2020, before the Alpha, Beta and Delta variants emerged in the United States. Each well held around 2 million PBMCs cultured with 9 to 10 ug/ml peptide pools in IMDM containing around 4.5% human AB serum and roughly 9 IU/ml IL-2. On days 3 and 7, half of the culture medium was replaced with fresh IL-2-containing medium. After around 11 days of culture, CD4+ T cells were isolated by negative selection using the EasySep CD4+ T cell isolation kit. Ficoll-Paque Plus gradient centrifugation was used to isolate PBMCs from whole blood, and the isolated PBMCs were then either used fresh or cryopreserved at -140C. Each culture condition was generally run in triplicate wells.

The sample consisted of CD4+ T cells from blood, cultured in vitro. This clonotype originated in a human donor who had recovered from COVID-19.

The CDR3 protein sequence reads: CASSIGTAKETQYF. The base sequence is TGTGCCAGTAGTATTGGGACAGCGAAAGAGACCCAGTACTTC. The chain is encoded by TRBV19 joined to TRBJ2-5; 7 junctional bases match TRBD1. Reading the germline V gene (reference sequence) gives CDR1 LNHDA and CDR2 SQIVND. Reading from cysteine to phenylalanine, the CDR3 counts 14 amino acids. Solely the CDR3 DNA is kept, with 42 bases framed from the first base. V lost 3 bases and J lost 3 bases, and the count of bases not matched to a germline gene is 4.